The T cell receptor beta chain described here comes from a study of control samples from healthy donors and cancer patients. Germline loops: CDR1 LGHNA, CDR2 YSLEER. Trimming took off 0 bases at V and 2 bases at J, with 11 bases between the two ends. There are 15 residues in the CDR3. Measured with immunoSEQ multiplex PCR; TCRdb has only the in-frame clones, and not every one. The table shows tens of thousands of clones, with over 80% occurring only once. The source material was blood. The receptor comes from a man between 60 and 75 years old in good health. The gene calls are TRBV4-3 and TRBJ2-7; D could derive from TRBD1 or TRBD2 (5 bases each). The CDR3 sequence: CASSQEAGTPYEQYF. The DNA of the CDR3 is TGCGCCAGCAGCCAAGAAGCCGGGACCCCCTACGAGCAGTACTTC.